This TCR beta chain was profiled in a study of PD-L1 blockade in urothelial cancer (dated by TCRdb to the late 2010s). Some background on the complete study: Therapy was started around 2014 for all patients, and atezolizumab 1,200 mg was administered intravenously every 3 weeks. About 85% of the 29 patients were males with bladder-origin urothelial cancer, and about two thirds of the roughly 30 reported a prior smoking history. An ECOG performance status of 0 or 1 was recorded for the patients, and 0 to 3 prior chemotherapy regimens had been received by the patients. Blood samples were analyzed at two time points: 3 weeks after treatment start (second dose) and 6 weeks after treatment start. Blood samples yielded a median of roughly 140,000 T cells and more than 75,000 unique TCRs, with median clonality around 0.083. Somatic, immune and clinical correlates of response to PD-L1 blockade with atezolizumab in urothelial cancer were the focus of an exploratory multi-omic analysis. TCR sequencing covered pretreatment tumor samples and matched, serially collected peripheral blood taken before and after atezolizumab treatment. Durable clinical benefit meant progression-free survival longer than 6 months, and TCR features were also tested against progression-free and overall survival. In the same patients, pretreatment tumors underwent whole exome sequencing and RNA sequencing in addition to TCR sequencing. Durable clinical benefit was achieved by nine patients and was not achieved by 20 patients. Around 29 patients had pretreatment blood TCR-seq, some 25 had at least one posttreatment blood collection, and some 25 had tumor TCR-seq.

Broad study findings and their caveats: Greater expansion of tumor-associated TCR clones in peripheral blood 3 weeks after the start of treatment was observed in patients with durable benefit (n of about 20, p = 0.022). A pretreatment peripheral blood TCR clonality below the median was linked to improved progression-free and overall survival. Because of the small sample size (n ≈ 29) and the many exploratory analyses performed, the results are intended to be regarded as hypothesis-generating.

The time point label for this specimen denotes: pretreatment peripheral blood. A total of about 31 patients with locally advanced or metastatic urothelial carcinoma, treated at Memorial Sloan Kettering on a trial protocol, made up the cohort. Peripheral blood mononuclear cells were collected from each patient pretreatment and during treatment, giving between 1 and 8 total time points per patient. The Qiagen DNeasy Blood extraction kit was used to purify genomic DNA from total PBMCs and tumor samples. PBMCs were collected pretreatment and during treatment and were isolated and stored as previously described. About this clone itself: Its recognized antigen is unknown. One base away there is no much larger clone; base qualities are not given.

Synthetic TCR analog templates were spiked into each PCR so that absolute template abundance could be estimated from read counts. TCRbeta CDR3 regions were amplified from genomic DNA with bias-controlled V and J gene primers using the immunoSEQ assay. Sequencing of rearranged TCRbeta segments was performed at approximately 20X coverage. The authors processed their data as follows. Sequencing errors were corrected by clustering, and CDR3s were annotated against IMGT so that V, D and J genes could be assigned. Downstream analyses used only productive TCRbeta rearrangements and left out out-of-frame or stop-codon sequences. Clonality was calculated as one minus the Shannon entropy normalized by the log of the number of unique productive sequences. Clones differing between time points or between blood and tumor were identified by Fisher's exact test with Benjamini-Hochberg correction at adjusted p below 0.01. The clones in this table, taken by TCRdb from immuneACCESS, are in-frame only. Not every clone is retained; where verified, under half of the shortfall comes from an unresolved V gene, and the cause of the rest is unknown. Clonal size and the V and J genes are those of that table, whereas D and trimming came from the DNA. The sample contains tens of thousands of clones, roughly nine tenths of them found a single time. The ten top clones hold 14% to 15% of the sample.

The sequences come from PBMCs, collected around atezolizumab (anti-PD-L1) treatment. The origin of this receptor is an older woman with urothelial cancer.

The DNA sequence is TGTGCCAGCAGTTTAGAACGATCGCCGGGGACCGGGGAGCTGTTTTTT. Translation gives CASSLERSPGTGELFF. The sequence joins TRBV28 to TRBJ2-2; a tentative D match to TRBD2 spans 5 bases. The germline V gene sets CDR1 to MDHEN and CDR2 to SYDVKM. The V end loses 2 bases and the J end loses 5 bases, and a stretch of 15 bases separates them. The CDR3 numbers 16 residues from cysteine through phenylalanine. The retained sequence is limited to the CDR3, 48 bases, with the frame set at the first base. Beyond the CDR3, the reference TRBV28 and TRBJ2-2 genes provide the residues; the full variable domain reads: DVKVTQSSRYLVKRTGEKVFLECVQDMDHENMFWYRQDPGLGLRLIYFSYDVKMKEKGDIPEGYSVSREKKERFSLILESASTNQTSMYLCASSLERSPGTGELFFGEGSRLTVL.